This passage covers 19 T cell receptor beta chains from one sample sequenced in a study of human T cells and chemical hapten exposure. Regarding time point: pre-sensitization, week 0. Treatment: therapeutic diphenylcyclopropenone sensitization with weekly scalp DPC. One entry per CDR3 protein, called by TCRdb with MiXCR from the RACE reads. The sample shows over 55,000 distinct CDR3 sequences, 9.9% of them seen only once. Sequencing was performed on whole blood, taken in connection with sensitization to the hapten diphenylcyclopropenone (DPC). All receptors derive from a man aged 35 to 55 with alopecia areata. Some clones in this sample may be carry-over from other donors' samples.

This clonotype came up a few times. The chain links TRBV12-3 or TRBV12-4 to TRBJ2-7; the D call may be TRBD1 or TRBD2 (5 bases each). Between the trimmed V and J ends, which lost 3 bases and 3 bases, there was a span of 12 bases. The CDR3 contains 14 residues. CDR3 protein: CASSLGTRGYEQYF. CDR3 DNA sequence: TGTGCCAGCAGTTTGGGGACGCGAGGCTACGAGCAGTACTTC.

A few counts support this clonotype. One end of the junction varies from germline; a read error may be responsible. The chain couples TRBV27 to TRBJ2-7; D might be TRBD2 (5 bases). CDR1 and CDR2 (germline): MNHEY, SMNVEV (reference sequence). CDR3 length: 12 amino acids. The CDR3 loop is CAGSLALGKQYF. CDR3 nucleotide sequence: TGTGCCGGCAGTTTAGCGTTAGGGAAGCAGTACTTC.

This clonotype was seen a few times. The chain employs TRBV12-3 or TRBV12-4 and TRBJ1-6, with 7 nucleotides matching TRBD1. The ends lost 6 bases at V and 10 bases at J; junction bases unmatched: 6. The CDR3 runs to 13 residues. The CDR3 loop is CASSQGGQSPLHF. CDR3 nucleotide sequence: TGTGCCAGCAGCCAGGGGGGACAGTCACCCCTCCACTTT.

At least ten counts were recorded for this clonotype. The genes are TRBV6-4 and TRBJ1-6; D gene unclear. CDR3 size: 14 residues. CDR1 MRHNA and CDR2 SNTAGT come from the germline V gene. V dropped 2 bases and J dropped 10 bases, with 12 bases sitting between them. The CDR3 reads CASSDRLGNSPLHF. The CDR3 region has the DNA TGTGCCAGCAGTGACAGGTTGGGGAACTCACCCCTCCACTTT.

On this clonotype itself: A much bigger clone sits one base away, suggesting this may be a read error. The chain has TRBV7-3 and TRBJ2-2; no clear D gene. Deletions cut 1 base from V and 7 bases from J, with 7 bases between. CDR1 and CDR2 (germline): SGHTA, FQGTGA. This CDR3 contains 13 residues. In DNA form, the CDR3 reads TGTGCCAGCAGCTTAAATAGTGTCGGGGAGCTGTTTTTT. It specifies CASSLNSVGELFF.

This clonotype was observed at least ten times. CDR3 protein: CASSTTGLPQPQHF. Written as DNA, the CDR3 is TGCGCCAGCAGCACCACAGGGTTACCTCAGCCCCAGCATTTT. This sequence joins TRBV5-1 and TRBJ1-5, with a tentative D call TRBD1 (6 bases). The CDR3 extends over 14 amino acids. V was cut by 4 bases and J by 6 bases, with 14 bases left in between. Germline V gives CDR1 SGHRS, CDR2 YFSETQ.

This clonotype was seen more than once but under ten times. The chain couples TRBV28 to TRBJ2-3; D remains ambiguous. Between the trimmed V and J ends, which lost 5 bases and 1 base, there was a span of 13 bases. Germline lookup yields CDR1 MDHEN and CDR2 SYDVKM. The CDR3 extends over 15 amino acids. CDR3 DNA: TGTGCCAGCAGTCCCCCGGGCCTTCGCACAGATACGCAGTATTTT. This sequence encodes CASSPPGLRTDTQYF.

In its sample, this clonotype was seen many times. The V call is TRBV4-3, the J call TRBJ1-2; TRBD1 agrees at 9 bases. Germline V gene data show CDR1 as LGHNA and CDR2 as YSLEER. The trim removed 4 bases at V and 4 bases at J, leaving 7 bases unmatched. There are 15 residues in the CDR3. The CDR3: CASSPGGQGSYGYTF. In nucleotides, the CDR3 is TGCGCCAGCAGCCCCGGGGGACAGGGTAGCTATGGCTACACCTTC.

This clonotype was observed a few times. The genes are TRBV28 and TRBJ2-5; D may be TRBD2 (5 bases). The CDR3 loop spans 13 amino acids. CDR1 MDHEN and CDR2 SYDVKM come from the germline V gene. V was trimmed by 8 bases and J by 2 bases, leaving 12 bases between them. CDR3 sequence (DNA): TGTGCCAGCCGGCTGGAGGAACAAGAGACCCAGTACTTC. It encodes CASRLEEQETQYF.

This clonotype was seen many times. The rearrangement uses TRBV12-3 or TRBV12-4 and TRBJ2-3; D is undetermined. The germline V and J ends were trimmed by 8 bases and 0 bases, with 12 bases remaining between them. The CDR3 runs 14 residues. The CDR3 nucleotides read TGTGCCAGCCGAATTCCGGATAGCACAGATACGCAGTATTTT. This codes for CASRIPDSTDTQYF.

The chain is built from TRBV21-1 and TRBJ1-4. TRBV21-1 is a known pseudogene. The CDR3 has 16 residues. The CDR3 nucleotides read TGTGCCAGCAGCAGATACCGGGGCCCGACGAATGAAAAACTGTTTTTT. Protein sequence: CASSRYRGPTNEKLFF.

This clonotype occurred a few times. The chain joins TRBV7-2 to TRBJ2-5; no definite D call. The CDR3 loop spans 13 amino acids. V lost 3 bases and J lost 4, with 9 bases in between. Germline CDR1 SGHTA, CDR2 FQGNSA. CDR3 nucleotide sequence: TGTGCCAGCAGCTTGCGCCCACCAGAGACCCAGTACTTC. This sequence encodes CASSLRPPETQYF.

This clonotype was detected ten times or more. The chain recombines TRBV18 with TRBJ2-1; no firm D call. CDR1 is KGHSH, CDR2 LQKENI, per germline. CDR3 length: 12 amino acids. The V and J ends lost 1 base and 7 bases respectively, with 5 bases between them. The DNA for the CDR3 is TGTGCCAGCTCACCACAGGGAAATGAGCAGTTCTTC. It specifies CASSPQGNEQFF.

The sample holds a few counts of this clonotype. The chain employs TRBV19 and TRBJ2-1, with 7 bases fitting TRBD2. From germline, CDR1 is LNHDA and CDR2 SQIVND (reference sequence). The CDR3 length is 14 residues. Unmatched junction bases numbered 10, after V lost 5 bases and J lost 9 bases. In nucleotides, the CDR3 is TGTGCCAGTAGTCGAAGGGAGGGCAACCTTGAGCAGTTCTTC. This gives the protein CASSRREGNLEQFF.

This chain uses TRBV27 with TRBJ1-1, with TRBD1 as a possible D gene (6 bases). Germline V lookup: CDR1 MNHEY, CDR2 SMNVEV (reference sequence). The CDR3 covers 13 residues. V lost 3 bases, J lost 9 bases, and 14 bases lay in between. This CDR3 reads CASSFNRDHQAFF. In DNA form, the CDR3 reads TGTGCCAGCAGTTTCAACAGGGATCATCAAGCTTTCTTT.

The rearrangement uses TRBV7-6 and TRBJ1-1; no reliable D call. V gave up 5 bases and J gave up 1 base, with 8 bases separating them. The CDR3 is made up of 13 amino acids. Germline loops: CDR1 SGHVS, CDR2 FNYEAQ. In nucleotides, the CDR3 is TGTGCCAGCAGCCTTACAGCGAACACTGAAGCTTTCTTT. Amino acids: CASSLTANTEAFF. The full variable domain, its missing parts supplied by reference TRBV7-6 and TRBJ1-1, is GAGVSQSPRYKVTKRGQDVALRCDPISGHVSLYWYRQALGQGPEFLTYFNYEAQQDKSGLPNDRFSAERPEGSISTLTIQRTEQRDSAMYRCASSLTANTEAFFGQGTRLTVV.

There are a few counts of this clonotype. The chain carries TRBV7-2 and TRBJ2-1, with 7 nucleotides matching TRBD1. The CDR3 spans 14 residues. From germline, CDR1 is SGHTA and CDR2 FQGNSA. Germline trimming cut 3 bases from V and 4 bases from J; bases unmatched to any gene: 3. CDR3 protein: CASSFPGQYNEQFF. CDR3 sequence (DNA): TGTGCCAGCAGCTTCCCGGGACAGTACAATGAGCAGTTCTTC. Together with reference TRBV7-2 and TRBJ2-1, the CDR3 gives the full variable domain: GAGVSQSPSNKVTEKGKDVELRCDPISGHTALYWYRQSLGQGLEFLIYFQGNSAPDKSGLPSDRFSAERTGGSVSTLTIQRTQQEDSAVYLCASSFPGQYNEQFFGPGTRLTVL.

This clonotype was counted ten times or more. The chain has TRBV5-4 and TRBJ2-7, with no clear D. The CDR3 has 14 amino acids. The germline CDR1 and CDR2 sequences are SGHNT and YYREEE (reference sequence). The V gene lost 3 bases and the J gene lost 5 bases, with 15 bases spanning the gap. The CDR3 is CASSSGGSPHEQYF. CDR3 sequence (DNA): TGTGCCAGCAGCTCTGGCGGTAGTCCCCACGAGCAGTACTTC. The full variable domain, completed using reference TRBV5-4 and TRBJ2-7, is ETGVTQSPTHLIKTRGQQVTLRCSSQSGHNTVSWYQQALGQGPQFIFQYYREEENGRGNFPPRFSGLQFPNYSSELNVNALELDDSALYLCASSSGGSPHEQYFGPGTRLTVT.

This clonotype was picked up many times. V and J are TRBV18 and TRBJ1-5; D gene unclear. Germline V gene lookup returns CDR1 KGHSH and CDR2 LQKENI. This CDR3 contains 13 residues. Trimming took 0 bases from V and 9 from J, leaving 9 bases between them. The CDR3 spells CASSPPSAGPQHF. The CDR3 DNA is TGTGCCAGCTCACCACCGTCGGCCGGGCCCCAGCATTTT.